This TCR beta chain was documented in a study of blood T cell repertoires in COVID-19. CDR3 length equals 13 residues. Trimming took 5 bases from V and 8 from J, leaving 12 bases between them. Germline CDR1 reads MNHEY; CDR2 reads SMNVEV (reference sequence). Enrollees, about 18 to 95 years old, lived in 20 to 25 US areas. Authors' processing steps: Estimates of nucleated cell counts were drawn from the amplification of reference gene primers. TCRdb keeps only in-frame clones here, not all; method: immunoSEQ multiplex PCR. The V and J calls and clone size come from that table; D and trimming were worked out from the DNA. The sample lists over 110,000 clones, approximately 84% seen once, with roughly 3.9% in the top ten. This clone was recorded only once.

V and J are TRBV27 and TRBJ1-4, with a weak D call TRBD1 (5 bases). The material sequenced was PBMCs or T cells enriched from blood (not recorded which). The receptor was derived from a man aged 50 to 60 in a cohort exposed to, infected with or recovered from COVID-19 (not recorded which). The CDR3 DNA sequence: TGTGCCAGCAGTGGGGGGAGTGGGGAAAAACTGTTTTTT. This gives the protein CASSGGSGEKLFF.